This entry is about one TCR beta chain. The germline V gene has CDR1 KGHDR and CDR2 SFDVKD. This CDR3 is 14 amino acids long. V lost 7 bases and J lost 5, with 16 bases in between. This entry is derived from a study of blood T cell repertoires in COVID-19. Study at large: From the United States, Italy and Spain came samples of acute and convalescent COVID-19. Sources were T cells, B-cell-depleted T cells, or PBMCs; the material itself was cDNA or gDNA.

In the original workflow: Researchers report that nucleated cell counts were estimated from reference gene primer amplification. The repertoire was sequenced with immunoSEQ multiplex PCR; TCRdb's copy has only in-frame clones and lacks some. D and trimming come from the DNA, and the V and J calls and clone size come from that table. The sample has about 34,000 clones, roughly 80% seen once. Sequenced sample: peripheral blood. This sequence originates from an elderly man with active or convalescent COVID-19. The chain combines TRBV24-1 with TRBJ2-5; D is possibly TRBD2 (5 bases). This CDR3 reads CATSGDTSWETQYF. CDR3 coding DNA: TGTGCCACCAGCGGGGATACCTCTTGGGAGACCCAGTACTTC.